This T cell receptor (beta chain) was sequenced during a study of cytomegalovirus exposure and HLA in healthy donors. Study-level findings and limits: Later, an analysis found that TCR clusters from the first cohort tended to co-occur in the roughly 110 validation repertoires.

Among the approximately 130 subjects of the validation cohort, separate from the 666-subject first cohort, were the donors. TCRdb keeps only in-frame clones here, not all; method: immunoSEQ multiplex PCR. The repertoire holds over 200,000 clones, with 80% to 90% as singletons. A note on this clone: The antigen is undetermined.

The CDR3 covers 12 residues. Germline CDR1 is MNHEY and CDR2 is SMNVEV (reference sequence). Trimming cost V 2 bases and J 4 bases, with 4 bases left between them. The genes are TRBV27 and TRBJ2-3; D ambiguous. This clonotype originated in a woman aged 18-29 years in good health and CMV-seropositive. The sequenced material came from PBMCs. The DNA for the CDR3 is TGTGCCAGCAGTTTACCTGCAGATACGCAGTATTTT. It specifies CASSLPADTQYF.